This TCR beta chain was identified during a study of blood T cells in healthy people across ages. General study findings and limits: PBMCs left unsorted prevented a conclusive naive versus antigen-experienced comparison. The donors' CMV status was not determined, possibly confounding changes in expanded clonotypes.

This clonotype was picked up many times. Its specificity is unknown. The CDR3 sequence is 13 residues long. Trimming removed 6 bases at V and 2 bases at J, with 11 bases between. The germline V gene has CDR1 ENHRY and CDR2 SYGVKD. The second PCR ran roughly 7 to 12 cycles with a sample-barcoded 5' primer and J-beta primers. TCRdb reprocessed the 5' RACE reads via MiXCR and lists one record per CDR3 protein. The sample consists of over 600,000 distinct CDR3 sequences, around 21% of them appearing once. Sequenced sample: blood. This rearrangement joins TRBV10-3 to TRBJ2-7; possible D gene TRBD1, 6 bases. The sequence came from a man in his sixties or seventies in good health. The DNA for the CDR3 is TGTGCCATCAGGGCAGGGGACCCCTACGAGCAGTACTTC. This encodes CAIRAGDPYEQYF.